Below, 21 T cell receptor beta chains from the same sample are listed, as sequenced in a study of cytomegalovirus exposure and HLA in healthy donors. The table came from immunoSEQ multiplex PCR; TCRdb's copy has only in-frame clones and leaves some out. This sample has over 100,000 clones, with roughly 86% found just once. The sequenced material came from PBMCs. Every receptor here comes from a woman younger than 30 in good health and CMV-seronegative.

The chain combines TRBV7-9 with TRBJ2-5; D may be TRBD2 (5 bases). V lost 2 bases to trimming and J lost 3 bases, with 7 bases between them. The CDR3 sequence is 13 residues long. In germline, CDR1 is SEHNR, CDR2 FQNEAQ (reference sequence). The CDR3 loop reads CASSLPGKETQYF. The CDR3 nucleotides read TGTGCCAGCAGCTTACCCGGGAAAGAGACCCAGTACTTC.

CDR3 residues: CAGLPFGSGNTIYF. The CDR3 nucleotides are TGTGCCGGACTACCTTTCGGCTCTGGAAACACCATATATTTT. The chain is built from TRBV30 and TRBJ1-3; D gene unclear. From germline, CDR1 is GTSNPN and CDR2 SVGIG (reference sequence). The CDR3 has 14 residues. V gave up 8 bases and J gave up 0 bases, with 14 bases separating them.

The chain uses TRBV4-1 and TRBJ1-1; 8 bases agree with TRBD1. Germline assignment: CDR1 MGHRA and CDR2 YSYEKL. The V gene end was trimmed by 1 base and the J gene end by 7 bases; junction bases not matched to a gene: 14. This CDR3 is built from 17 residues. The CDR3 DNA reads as TGCGCCAGCAGCCAAGTGGGCAGGGGGCGCCCCGGTGGTGAAGCTTTCTTT. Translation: CASSQVGRGRPGGEAFF.

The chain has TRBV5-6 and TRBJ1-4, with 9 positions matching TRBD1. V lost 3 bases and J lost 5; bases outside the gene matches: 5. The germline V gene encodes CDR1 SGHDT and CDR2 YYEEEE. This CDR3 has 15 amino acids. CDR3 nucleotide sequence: TGTGCCAGCAGCTCCTTCGGGACAGGGAATGAAAAACTGTTTTTT. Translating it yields CASSSFGTGNEKLFF.

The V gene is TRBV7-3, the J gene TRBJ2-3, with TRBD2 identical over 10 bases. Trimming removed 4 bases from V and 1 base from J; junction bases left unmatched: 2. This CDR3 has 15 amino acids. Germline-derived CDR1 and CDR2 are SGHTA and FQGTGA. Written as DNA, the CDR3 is TGTGCCAGCAGCTCCCTAGCGGGGGGCACAGATACGCAGTATTTT. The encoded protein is CASSSLAGGTDTQYF. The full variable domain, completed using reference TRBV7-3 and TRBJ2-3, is GAGVSQTPSNKVTEKGKYVELRCDPISGHTALYWYRQSLGQGPEFLIYFQGTGAADDSGLPNDRFFAVRPEGSVSTLKIQRTERGDSAVYLCASSSLAGGTDTQYFGPGTRLTVL.

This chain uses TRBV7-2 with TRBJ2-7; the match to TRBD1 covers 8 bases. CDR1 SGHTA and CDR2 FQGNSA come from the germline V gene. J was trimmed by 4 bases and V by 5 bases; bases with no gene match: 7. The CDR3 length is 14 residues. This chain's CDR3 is CASSPDRGRYEQYF. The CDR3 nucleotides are TGTGCCAGCAGCCCCGACAGGGGTCGATACGAGCAGTACTTC.

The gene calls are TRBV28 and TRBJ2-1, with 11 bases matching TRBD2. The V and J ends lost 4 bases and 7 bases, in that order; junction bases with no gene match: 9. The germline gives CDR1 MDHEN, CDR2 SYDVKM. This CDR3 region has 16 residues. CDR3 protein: CASSSPLAGGRNEQFF. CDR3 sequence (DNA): TGTGCCAGCAGTTCCCCTCTAGCGGGAGGTCGGAATGAGCAGTTCTTC.

CDR3 bases: TGTGCCAGTAGCGGGGACACCGGGGAGCTGTTTTTT. It specifies CASSGDTGELFF. The chain couples TRBV19 to TRBJ2-2, with a possible D match to TRBD2 (5 bases). CDR3 size: 12 residues. The germline V gene has CDR1 LNHDA and CDR2 SQIVND (reference sequence). V lost 6 bases and J 3 bases, leaving 5 bases between the germline ends.

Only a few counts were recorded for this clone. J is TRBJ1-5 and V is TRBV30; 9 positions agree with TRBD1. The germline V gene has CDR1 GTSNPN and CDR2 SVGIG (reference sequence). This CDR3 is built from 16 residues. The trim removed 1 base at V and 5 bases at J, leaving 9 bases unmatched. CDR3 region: CAWSGQGEVADQPQHF. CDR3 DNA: TGTGCCTGGAGTGGACAGGGGGAAGTCGCTGATCAGCCCCAGCATTTT.

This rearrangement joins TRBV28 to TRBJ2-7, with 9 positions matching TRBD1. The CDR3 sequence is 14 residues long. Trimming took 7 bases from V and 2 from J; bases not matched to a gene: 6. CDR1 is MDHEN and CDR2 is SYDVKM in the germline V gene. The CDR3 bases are TGTGCCAGCAAACAGGGGGCGGCGACCTACGAGCAGTACTTC. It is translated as CASKQGAATYEQYF.

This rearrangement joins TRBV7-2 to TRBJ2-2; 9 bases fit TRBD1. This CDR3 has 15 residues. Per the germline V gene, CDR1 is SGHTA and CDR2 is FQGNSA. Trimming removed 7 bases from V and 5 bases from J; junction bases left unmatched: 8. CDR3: CASNPWGQGTGELFF. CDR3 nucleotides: TGTGCCAGCAACCCGTGGGGACAGGGTACCGGGGAGCTGTTTTTT.

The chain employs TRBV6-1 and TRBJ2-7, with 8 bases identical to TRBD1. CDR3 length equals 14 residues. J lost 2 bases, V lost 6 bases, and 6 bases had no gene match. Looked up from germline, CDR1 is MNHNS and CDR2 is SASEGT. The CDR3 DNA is TGTGCCAGCAGGATCGGGACAGGAGCCTACGAGCAGTACTTC. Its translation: CASRIGTGAYEQYF.

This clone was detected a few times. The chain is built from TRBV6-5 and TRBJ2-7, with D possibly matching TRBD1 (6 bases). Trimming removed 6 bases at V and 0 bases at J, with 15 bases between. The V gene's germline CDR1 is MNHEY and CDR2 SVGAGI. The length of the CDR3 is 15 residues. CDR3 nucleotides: TGTGCCAGCAGATCTAAGGGGGTTAGCTCCTACGAGCAGTACTTC. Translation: CASRSKGVSSYEQYF.

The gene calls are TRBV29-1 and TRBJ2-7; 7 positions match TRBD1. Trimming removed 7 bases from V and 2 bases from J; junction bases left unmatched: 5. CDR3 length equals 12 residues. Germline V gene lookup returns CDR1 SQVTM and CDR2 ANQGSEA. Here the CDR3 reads CSARTGTYEQYF. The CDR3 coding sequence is TGCAGCGCGCGGACAGGAACCTACGAGCAGTACTTC.

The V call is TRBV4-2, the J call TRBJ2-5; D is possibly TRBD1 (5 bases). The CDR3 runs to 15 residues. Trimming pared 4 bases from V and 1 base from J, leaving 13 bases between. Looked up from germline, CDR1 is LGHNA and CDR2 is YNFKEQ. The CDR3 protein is CASSLPGDSQETQYF. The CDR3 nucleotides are TGTGCCAGCAGCCTCCCAGGAGACAGCCAAGAGACCCAGTACTTC.

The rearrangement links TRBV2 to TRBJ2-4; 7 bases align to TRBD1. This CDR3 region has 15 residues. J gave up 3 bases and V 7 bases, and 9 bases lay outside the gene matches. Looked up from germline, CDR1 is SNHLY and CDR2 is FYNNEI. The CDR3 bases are TGTGCCAGCACTGGACAGGTTGGGGGCAAAAACATTCAGTACTTC. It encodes CASTGQVGGKNIQYF. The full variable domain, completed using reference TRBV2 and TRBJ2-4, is EPEVTQTPSHQVTQMGQEVILRCVPISNHLYFYWYRQILGQKVEFLVSFYNNEISEKSEIFDDQFSVERPDGSNFTLKIRSTKLEDSAMYFCASTGQVGGKNIQYFGAGTRLSVL.

In DNA form, the CDR3 reads TGCGCCAGCAGTCAATCGTTTACAGGGTATAGCAATCAGCCCCAGCATTTT. Protein product: CASSQSFTGYSNQPQHF. This chain joins TRBV23-1 and TRBJ1-5; maybe TRBD1 (6 bases). TRBV23-1 is reported as an ORF; its role is uncertain. V shed 0 bases and J shed 0 bases, with 12 bases lying between them. The CDR3 length is 17 residues.

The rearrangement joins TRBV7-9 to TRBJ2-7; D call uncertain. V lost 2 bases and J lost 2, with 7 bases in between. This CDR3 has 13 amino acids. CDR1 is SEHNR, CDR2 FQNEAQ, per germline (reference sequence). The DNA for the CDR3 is TGTGCCAGCAGCTTATCTACAGCCTACGAGCAGTACTTC. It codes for CASSLSTAYEQYF.

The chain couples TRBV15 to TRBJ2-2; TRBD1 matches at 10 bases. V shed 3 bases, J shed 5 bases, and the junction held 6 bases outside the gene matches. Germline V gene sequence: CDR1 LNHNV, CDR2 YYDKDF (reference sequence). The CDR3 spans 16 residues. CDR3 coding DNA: TGTGCCACCAGCAGTCATAGGACAGGGGGGACCGGGGAGCTGTTTTTT. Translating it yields CATSSHRTGGTGELFF.

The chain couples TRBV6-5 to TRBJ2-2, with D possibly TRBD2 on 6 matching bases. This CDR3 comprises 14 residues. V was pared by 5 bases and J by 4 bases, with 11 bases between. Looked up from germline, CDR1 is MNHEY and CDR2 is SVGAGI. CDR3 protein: CASSTGLLTGELFF. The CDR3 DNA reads TGTGCCAGCAGTACCGGACTACTCACCGGGGAGCTGTTTTTT.

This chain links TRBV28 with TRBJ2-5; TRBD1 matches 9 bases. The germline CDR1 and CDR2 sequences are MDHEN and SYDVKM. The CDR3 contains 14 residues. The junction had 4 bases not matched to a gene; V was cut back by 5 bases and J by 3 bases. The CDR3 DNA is TGTGCCAGCAGTCAGGACAGGGGAAAAGAGACCCAGTACTTC. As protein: CASSQDRGKETQYF.